This TCR beta chain was identified in a study of human T cells and chemical hapten exposure (TCRdb year 2021). General notes on the study: For sensitization, 2% DPC in acetone was applied to a roughly 2 cm by roughly 2 cm area of upper inner arm skin. Patients additionally received weekly therapeutic DPC doses to the scalp throughout the approximately 25-week study period. Patch testing was done on the upper back using Finn chambers containing 0.01% DPC, and results were scored after 6 days according to International Contact Dermatitis Research Group standards. Alopecia areata with under or over 50% scalp involvement, alopecia totalis and alopecia universalis were represented in the patient cohort, which was mostly female. Libraries were combined into a pool for sequencing, and differences in TCR yield between samples came mainly from small differences in library volumes within the pool. The study tracked peripheral blood TCR repertoire changes in vivo during primary and secondary sensitization to the hapten diphenylcyclopropenone (DPC) in alopecia patients. Patient blood was sampled pre-sensitization (week 0) and at 2, 6 and about 24 weeks after DPC sensitization. Blood for TCR sequencing was provided by twenty-nine alopecia patients at one to four time points (pre-sensitization, 2, 6 and 24 weeks).

This clonotype has just one count. Its specific antigen is unknown. No much larger clone exists at a distance of one base, and base qualities are not known. A lone read gives weak evidence. Between the V and J ends, shortened by 7 bases and 1 base respectively, the junction contains 12 bases. From the germline V gene, CDR1 is KGHDR and CDR2 is SFDVKD. The CDR3, cysteine through phenylalanine, is 15 amino acids long. Only the CDR3 part of the read is kept: 45 bases, read in frame from the first base. The research as a whole found: The number of TCRs above 1 in 1000 frequency did not change with DPC sensitization; there was no evidence of global repertoire structure alterations. All patients had alopecia, a presumed autoimmune disease, so their immune response might differ from that of healthy individuals. After repeated subsampling, the strength of the expansion versus patch-test correlation and the threshold at which it became significant changed. Patch test score was positively correlated with the number of PT1 expanded TCRs, with significance at thresholds 8, 16 and 32 but not at 4. Compared with pre-sensitization or healthy control sets, expanded TCRs formed significantly more large CDR3 similarity clusters, which is consistent with antigen-driven responses.

Explained via the paper, the time point label denotes: patch test 3, about 24 weeks after DPC sensitization. The intended sense of this specimen's treatment or condition label: therapeutic diphenylcyclopropenone sensitization with weekly scalp DPC. At each patch-test visit, blood was drawn before the patch test was applied. Patients were considered eligible if aged 18 to 70, diagnosed with alopecia and deemed suitable for DPC therapy, and patients were excluded if pregnant. Unfractionated whole blood was collected in Tempus Blood RNA tubes, and total RNA was extracted from that blood. The library relied on RACE. Sequencing took place on a NextSeq 500. Library preparation attached unique molecular identifiers to individual cDNA molecules for quantitative, reproducible TCR counting. Both TCR alpha and TCR beta chains were sequenced from each blood RNA sample. The authors' analysis ran thus. Samples had a median of roughly 87,000 TCRs, with a range from 23,224 to 690,600. V, J and CDR3 annotation of the TCR reads was performed with the Decombinator software suite. For PS versus PT1 abundance plots, all samples were subsampled to the same number of TCRs (28,000). TCRs were defined as expanded if absent before sensitization and observed at least eight times at the 2-week time point. TCRdb reran the public reads through fastp at Q25 and MiXCR, keeping productive beta chains. Rows with one shared CDR3 protein collapse into an entry with the most common genes and DNA. These V and J calls rely on TCRdb rather than the paper's analysis. The sample profile shows around 27,000 distinct CDR3 sequences; around 6% of them were found once. The top ten clones comprise about 6% of the sample.

The sample here was whole blood, taken in connection with sensitization to the hapten diphenylcyclopropenone (DPC). This TCR came from a man in his thirties or forties with alopecia areata. Some clones in this sample may be carry-over from other donors' samples. The sequence links TRBV24-1 to TRBJ2-2, with the D gene uncertain. The CDR3 is CATRPETLNTGELFF. The base sequence is TGTGCCACCAGACCAGAGACACTGAACACCGGGGAGCTGTTTTTT.